This T cell receptor beta chain was documented in a study of cytomegalovirus exposure and HLA in healthy donors. Background on the study: An analysis done earlier identified 100 million to 140 million unique TCR beta sequences from around 180 million T cells.

60 Vbeta and 13 Jbeta primers were used in PCR. In the original analysis: In a later analysis, the count reached roughly 80 million unique TCR beta chains, with roughly 11 million shared. TCRdb keeps only in-frame clones here, not all; method: immunoSEQ multiplex PCR. V and J calls and clone size follow that table, whereas D and trimming were derived from the DNA. This table holds 130,000 or so clones, around 75% found once. The germline V gene has CDR1 SNHLY and CDR2 FYNNEI. There are 13 residues in the CDR3. Germline trimming cut 7 bases from V and 5 bases from J; bases unmatched to any gene: 4. For this clone: Its antigen is not known.

Study-level points and caveats: In a later analysis, productive TCRs from donors in an Asian-associated ancestry cluster reportedly carried fewer N-insertions than the cohort mean.

This receptor was taken from a man aged 25 to 40 in good health and CMV-seronegative. The J gene is TRBJ1-4, the V gene TRBV2, with TRBD1 matching 7 bases. Sequences were obtained from PBMCs. The CDR3 reads CASTWDRNEKLFF. The CDR3 DNA reads TGTGCCAGCACTTGGGACAGAAATGAAAAACTGTTTTTT.